In this sample, the clone carrying this TCR beta chain turned up once. The antigen remains unidentified. Trimming took 3 bases from V and 10 from J, leaving 13 bases between them. The CDR3 contains 13 residues. Per the germline V gene, CDR1 is LGHDT and CDR2 is YNNKEL (reference sequence). This specimen belongs to a study of metastatic and nonmetastatic thyroid tumors. Whole-study context: It was across blood and tumor or nodule tissue from malignant and benign thyroid patients that repertoires were compared. General study results and limits: For both blood and tumor, malignant thyroid tumors reportedly showed significantly higher TCR beta diversity than benign nodules did.

Thyroid surgery was preceded by no treatment in any patient. In the authors' methods: Differences in CDR3 between clinicopathological groups were drawn on to build a classifier intended to discriminate distant-metastatic papillary thyroid cancer patients. From the PCR reads, TCRdb re-called clones with MiXCR. TCRdb assigned the V and J calls; the authors' analysis was not used. This sample has about 70,000 clones; 18% occur once, and the top ten carry around 13%. Sequencing was carried out using blood. V is TRBV3-1 and J is TRBJ2-1; perhaps TRBD1 as D (6 bases). The receptor was derived from a female donor with papillary thyroid cancer or a benign thyroid nodule (not recorded which). Some clones in this sample may be carry-over from other donors' samples. Here the CDR3 DNA reads TGTGCCAGCAGCCAGCCCCCCGGGACAGAGCAGTTCTTC. Amino acid sequence: CASSQPPGTEQFF.